The 28 T cell receptor beta chains presented below share a single source sample, sequenced in a study of molecular identifiers for immune sequencing clone quantification. A single record per CDR3 protein comes from TCRdb applying MiXCR to the PCR reads. Of about 510,000 distinct CDR3 sequences detected, about 25% appear once; the ten largest clones hold around 0.8%. The sequencing input was naive CD8+ T cells from blood, with Jurkat cell RNA spiked in. The subset denotes: FACS-sorted CD8+CD4-CCR7+CD45RA+ naive T cells. Receptor source: a human donor in good health. Some libraries in this study had Jurkat cell RNA spiked in.

This clonotype appeared many times. V is TRBV7-6 and J is TRBJ2-5; TRBD2 aligns across 9 bases. CDR1 is SGHVS and CDR2 is FNYEAQ in the germline V gene. The ends lost 1 base at V and 5 bases at J; junction bases unmatched: 8. The CDR3 sequence is 16 residues long. Here the CDR3 DNA reads TGTGCCAGCAGCTTAGAGAGCGGGGGGATGGAGGAGACCCAGTACTTC. It yields the protein CASSLESGGMEETQYF.

As DNA, the CDR3 is TGTGCCAGCAGTTCGACACTTACCGGGGAGCTGTTTTTT. Its protein product is CASSSTLTGELFF. The chain uses TRBV6-5 and TRBJ2-2; no clear D. There are 13 residues in the CDR3. Trimming shortened V by 4 bases and J by 5 bases, and 8 bases separated the two germline ends. Germline-derived CDR1 and CDR2 are MNHEY and SVGAGI.

This clonotype came up a few times. The rearrangement joins TRBV6-2 or TRBV6-3 to TRBJ1-2; D is undetermined. Deletions cut 2 bases from V and 0 bases from J, with 10 bases between. This CDR3 is 15 amino acids long. Per the germline V gene, CDR1 is MNHEY and CDR2 is SVGEGT. The CDR3 sequence is CASSYMATPNYGYTF. CDR3 DNA: TGTGCCAGCAGTTACATGGCGACACCTAACTATGGCTACACCTTC.

This clonotype was seen more than once but under ten times. V gene TRBV4-3 combines with J gene TRBJ1-5, with no clear D. The germline V gene encodes CDR1 LGHNA and CDR2 YSLEER. The length of the CDR3 is 15 residues. V gave up 4 bases and J gave up 0 bases, with 10 bases separating them. The CDR3 DNA sequence: TGCGCCAGCAGCCCTAGCAGATATAGCAATCAGCCCCAGCATTTT. Amino acid sequence: CASSPSRYSNQPQHF.

A few counts support this clonotype. The CDR3 coding sequence is TGTGCCAGCAGTTTAAGTTCCGCGGCTAACTATGGCTACACCTTC. It codes for CASSLSSAANYGYTF. This chain joins TRBV27 and TRBJ1-2; D call uncertain. This CDR3 has 15 residues. With 2 bases removed from V and 0 bases from J, the gap between germline ends came to 10 bases. The germline gives CDR1 MNHEY, CDR2 SMNVEV (reference sequence).

This clonotype was seen many times. V is TRBV7-9 and J is TRBJ2-5; D unresolved. V lost 3 bases and J 1 base, leaving 9 bases between the germline ends. Germline assignment: CDR1 SEHNR and CDR2 FQNEAQ (reference sequence). CDR3 length: 14 amino acids. CDR3 DNA sequence: TGTGCCAGCAGCTTCCCGGCGGTCCAAGAGACCCAGTACTTC. As protein: CASSFPAVQETQYF.

Concerning this clonotype itself: A much more abundant neighbour one base away suggests this may be a read error. No conserved phenylalanine or tryptophan is present at the end of the CDR3, so a read error is the likely explanation. The gene calls are TRBV30 and TRBJ2-7, with TRBD2 matching 11 bases. Per germline, CDR1 GTSNPN and CDR2 SVGIG (reference sequence). V trimming: 1 base; J trimming: 7 bases; junction bases outside the gene matches: 6. This CDR3 spans 14 amino acids. CDR3 loop: CAWSGLAGGEEQYL. The CDR3 DNA sequence: TGTGCCTGGAGTGGGCTAGCGGGGGGAGAAGAGCAGTACCTC.

About this clonotype: A much bigger clone sits one base away, suggesting this may be a read error. This chain connects TRBV6-1 to TRBJ1-5; D gene ambiguous. V lost 3 bases and J lost 7, with 4 bases in between. The CDR3 covers 11 residues. CDR1 and CDR2 (germline): MNHNS, SASEGT. CDR3 nucleotide sequence: TGTGCCAGCAGTGATCTCCAGCCCCAGCATTTT. Protein product: CASSDLQPQHF.

This clonotype was detected ten times or more. The CDR3 bases are TGCGCCAGCAGCCAAGATCGGGGAAATTCACCCCTCCACTTT. This gives the protein CASSQDRGNSPLHF. This rearrangement joins TRBV4-1 to TRBJ1-6; no clear D gene. The CDR3 is 14 residues long. Per germline, CDR1 MGHRA and CDR2 YSYEKL. Trimming took 0 bases from V and 7 from J, leaving 7 bases between them.

In its sample, this clonotype was seen many times. The chain's CDR3 is CASSGRVPGYTF. The CDR3 bases are TGTGCCAGCTCAGGCAGGGTTCCTGGCTACACCTTC. The chain links TRBV18 to TRBJ1-2, with D tentatively TRBD1 (5 bases). Between the trimmed V and J ends, which lost 5 bases and 7 bases, there was a span of 11 bases. Germline lookup yields CDR1 KGHSH and CDR2 LQKENI. The CDR3 is made up of 12 amino acids. The full variable domain, with the rest looked up from reference TRBV18 and TRBJ1-2, is NAGVMQNPRHLVRRRGQEARLRCSPMKGHSHVYWYRQLPEEGLKFMVYLQKENIIDESGMPKERFSAEFPKEGPSILRIQQVVRGDSAAYFCASSGRVPGYTFGSGTRLTVV.

The gene calls are TRBV7-2 and TRBJ2-7, with 8 bases fitting TRBD1. The junction had 15 bases not matched to a gene; V was cut back by 3 bases and J by 5 bases. Germline V gene data show CDR1 as SGHTA and CDR2 as FQGNSA. The CDR3 runs to 17 residues. CDR3 region: CASSFPSGGDYSDEQYF. In DNA form, the CDR3 reads TGTGCCAGCAGCTTTCCCTCAGGGGGCGATTATTCGGACGAGCAGTACTTC.

The chain employs TRBV6-5 and TRBJ2-7; 8 bases agree with TRBD1. This CDR3 region has 14 residues. V lost 3 bases, J lost 5 bases, and 6 bases stayed unmatched. From germline, CDR1 is MNHEY and CDR2 SVGAGI. Here the CDR3 DNA reads TGTGCCAGCAGTTATGGACAGGGAATGCACGAGCAGTACTTC. Translated: CASSYGQGMHEQYF.

The chain is built from TRBV28 and TRBJ1-1; D uncertain. The CDR3 has 15 amino acids. The ends were cut back, 3 bases at V and 0 bases at J, with 11 bases in the middle. Germline V gives CDR1 MDHEN, CDR2 SYDVKM. CDR3 residues: CASSFRLGMNTEAFF. The DNA for the CDR3 is TGTGCCAGCAGTTTTCGACTCGGAATGAACACTGAAGCTTTCTTT.

On this clonotype itself: A much larger clone differs from this one at a single base, so this may be a read error. The rearrangement links TRBV2 to TRBJ1-5; 8 positions agree with TRBD1. CDR3 size: 19 residues. Germline V gives CDR1 SNHLY, CDR2 FYNNEI. The CDR3 DNA reads TGTGCCAGCAGTCGGACTGCCCCGGGACAGGTCTATAGCAATCAGCGCCAGCATTTT. Translated: CASSRTAPGQVYSNQRQHF.

This clonotype was detected a few times. V usage is TRBV7-6 and J usage is TRBJ1-3; 7 positions match TRBD1. The CDR3 is 16 amino acids. The V and J ends lost 1 base and 4 bases, in that order; junction bases with no gene match: 7. Germline-derived CDR1 and CDR2 are SGHVS and FNYEAQ. The CDR3 spells CASSLDHRGEGNTIYF. The CDR3 DNA sequence: TGTGCCAGCAGCTTAGACCACAGGGGCGAAGGAAACACCATATATTTT.

This clonotype came up many times. The rearrangement joins TRBV10-3 to TRBJ2-7; 8 positions agree with TRBD1. This CDR3 is built from 14 residues. V was clipped by 1 base and J by 6 bases; unmatched bases: 5. Germline assignment: CDR1 ENHRY and CDR2 SYGVKD. The CDR3: CAISEWAGGREQYF. The CDR3, as DNA: TGTGCCATCAGTGAGTGGGCAGGGGGCCGCGAGCAGTACTTC.

This clonotype was seen ten or more times. V is TRBV7-9 and J is TRBJ2-3; D unclear. Germline CDR1 and CDR2: SEHNR and FQNEAQ (reference sequence). Trimming left V 6 bases short and J 1 base short, with 23 bases between. CDR3 size: 18 residues. The CDR3 region is CASSPPVGGGQRTDTQYF. In DNA form, the CDR3 reads TGTGCCAGCAGTCCTCCGGTTGGCGGCGGCCAGCGCACAGATACGCAGTATTTT.

This clonotype was recorded a few times. This chain links TRBV7-6 with TRBJ2-7, with D possibly being TRBD2 (5 bases). V shed 5 bases and J shed 6 bases, with 17 bases lying between them. There are 14 residues in the CDR3. The germline V gene has CDR1 SGHVS and CDR2 FNYEAQ. The CDR3 DNA reads as TGTGCCAGCAGCCCGGAGGTGGGTTGGGGCGAGCAGTACTTC. This sequence encodes CASSPEVGWGEQYF.

Comment on this clonotype: Just one base apart from a much larger clone, this may be a read error. V gene TRBV11-2 combines with J gene TRBJ2-5; D is unresolved. The CDR3 is 12 residues long. Per germline, CDR1 SGHAT and CDR2 FQNNGV. CDR3 DNA: TGTACCAGCAGCTTAGATCGGGAGACCCAGTACTTC. Translated: CTSSLDRETQYF.

This clonotype was counted ten times or more. This chain connects TRBV27 to TRBJ1-2; D is possibly TRBD1 (5 bases). This CDR3 region has 14 residues. Trimming cost V 3 bases and J 2 bases, with 10 bases left between them. Germline values: CDR1 MNHEY, CDR2 SMNVEV (reference sequence). The DNA for the CDR3 is TGTGCCAGCAGTTTCCAGCAGGGAAACTATGGCTACACCTTC. Protein product: CASSFQQGNYGYTF.

The rearrangement links TRBV7-9 to TRBJ2-7; 9 nucleotides line up with TRBD2. The CDR3 runs to 16 residues. Germline lookup yields CDR1 SEHNR and CDR2 FQNEAQ (reference sequence). With 0 bases clipped from V and 5 bases from J, the junction kept 8 bases outside the gene matches. The CDR3 is CASSLAVSGRSHEQYF. Here the CDR3 DNA reads TGTGCCAGCAGCTTAGCGGTGAGCGGGAGGTCCCACGAGCAGTACTTC.

This rearrangement joins TRBV6-5 to TRBJ1-2, with no clear D. This CDR3 spans 18 amino acids. CDR1 MNHEY and CDR2 SVGAGI come from the germline V gene. Trimming removed 3 bases at V and 6 bases at J, with 26 bases between. The CDR3 region has the DNA TGTGCCAGCAGTTATTTTCCCCCCCGGGATGCCCTTTTCAATGGCTACACCTTC. Translation gives CASSYFPPRDALFNGYTF.

The CDR3 sequence is CASTLYKGTSGREETQYF. The CDR3 region has the DNA TGTGCCAGCACCCTCTACAAAGGGACTAGCGGGAGGGAAGAGACCCAGTACTTC. The chain joins TRBV7-9 to TRBJ2-5; TRBD2 matches 16 bases. The V and J ends lost 7 bases and 3 bases, in that order; junction bases with no gene match: 11. Per the germline V gene, CDR1 is SEHNR and CDR2 is FQNEAQ (reference sequence). This CDR3 comprises 18 residues.

This clonotype turned up a few times. V is TRBV19 and J is TRBJ1-6, with 9 nucleotides matching TRBD1. The CDR3 has 19 residues. Germline CDR1 is LNHDA and CDR2 is SQIVND (reference sequence). Trimming at V came to 2 bases and at J to 3 bases, leaving 11 bases not matched to a gene. The CDR3 protein is CASSIIAATGGIYNSPLHF. The CDR3 bases are TGTGCCAGTAGTATAATAGCCGCGACAGGGGGAATCTATAATTCACCCCTCCACTTT.

Ten or more counts support this clonotype. The genes are TRBV12-3 or TRBV12-4 and TRBJ2-2; D uncertain. This CDR3 contains 19 residues. The V and J ends lost 5 bases and 0 bases respectively, with 22 bases between them. CDR3 region: CASSTPLAPREPNTGELFF. CDR3 sequence (DNA): TGTGCCAGCAGTACCCCCCTGGCACCGAGAGAACCGAACACCGGGGAGCTGTTTTTT.

This clonotype was detected a few times. V gene TRBV10-3 combines with J gene TRBJ2-1; D perhaps matches TRBD1 (7 bases). CDR1 is ENHRY, CDR2 SYGVKD, per germline. V was trimmed by 2 bases and J by 10 bases, leaving 15 bases between them. The CDR3 is made up of 14 amino acids. The CDR3 protein is CAISEGAGGWEQFF. The CDR3 DNA reads TGTGCCATCAGTGAGGGGGCAGGGGGGTGGGAGCAGTTCTTC.

Of note for this clonotype: A much more abundant neighbour one base away suggests this may be a read error. V and J are TRBV24-1 and TRBJ2-6; TRBD1 might be the D (5 bases). CDR1 is KGHDR, CDR2 SFDVKD, per germline. CDR3 length: 15 amino acids. DNA of the CDR3: TGTGCCACCAGTGATCAAACCAGTGGGGCCGACGTCCTGACTTTC. It encodes CATSDQTSGADVLTF.

This clonotype occurred a few times. The chain combines TRBV3-1 with TRBJ2-5; 7 bases fit TRBD2. The CDR3 totals 13 residues. V shed 4 bases, J shed 5 bases, and the junction held 4 bases outside the gene matches. From germline, CDR1 is LGHDT and CDR2 YNNKEL (reference sequence). DNA for the CDR3: TGTGCCAGCAGCCCGACTAGCACGGAGACCCAGTACTTC. Its translation: CASSPTSTETQYF.